This T cell receptor (beta chain) was recorded in a study of T cell responses to AZD1222 COVID-19 vaccine. The germline V gene has CDR1 GTSNPN and CDR2 SVGIG (reference sequence). The V gene lost 4 bases and the J gene lost 1 base, with 13 bases spanning the gap. CDR3 length equals 14 residues. Sequencing used immunoSEQ multiplex PCR; TCRdb keeps in-frame clones, though not all of them. The sample consists of more than 85,000 clones, 87% of them appearing once. The sequencing here drew on peripheral blood, taken on day 0 of AZD1222 vaccination. The receptor's source is an adult in good health. V gene TRBV30 combines with J gene TRBJ1-1; no firm D call. The DNA of the CDR3 is TGTGCCTGGACCCCAGCCCCGGGGAACACTGAAGCTTTCTTT. Translation: CAWTPAPGNTEAFF. The whole variable domain, filled in from reference TRBV30 and TRBJ1-1, reads SQTIHQWPATLVQPVGSPLSLECTVEGTSNPNLYWYRQAAGRGLQLLFYSVGIGQISSEVPQNLSASRPQDRQFILSSKKLLLSDSGFYLCAWTPAPGNTEAFFGQGTRLTVV.